This T cell receptor beta chain came from a study of vaccination effects on CD4 cells after COVID-19. Whole-study results and caveats: After vaccination, at late timepoints, clones induced by infection and by vaccine contracted markedly. Missing from the study were early post-infection timepoints, and its convalescent patients were few.

Following culture for about ten days, CD4+ T cells were isolated. Participants were vaccinated with two doses of either the BNT162b2 or mRNA-1273 vaccine. Days 3 and 7 saw half the medium replaced with IL-2 medium. Concerning this clone itself: Its antigen is currently unknown.

With 2 bases removed from V and 0 bases from J, the gap between germline ends came to 13 bases. The CDR3 is 16 amino acids. Germline CDR1 MGHDK, CDR2 SYGVNS. Only in-frame clones appear in the TCRdb table, and some are missing; sequencing was by immunoSEQ multiplex PCR. The table has 47,000 or so clones, less than 85% seen once. The sequenced sample was CD4+ T cells from PBMCs cultured without peptide, obtained after COVID-19 vaccination. The TCR was taken from a human donor who received a COVID-19 vaccine. The gene calls are TRBV25-1 and TRBJ1-2; unclear D gene. CDR3 in amino acids: CASSELYGSTNYGYTF. CDR3 sequence (DNA): TGTGCCAGCAGTGAACTTTATGGTTCCACTAACTATGGCTACACCTTC.